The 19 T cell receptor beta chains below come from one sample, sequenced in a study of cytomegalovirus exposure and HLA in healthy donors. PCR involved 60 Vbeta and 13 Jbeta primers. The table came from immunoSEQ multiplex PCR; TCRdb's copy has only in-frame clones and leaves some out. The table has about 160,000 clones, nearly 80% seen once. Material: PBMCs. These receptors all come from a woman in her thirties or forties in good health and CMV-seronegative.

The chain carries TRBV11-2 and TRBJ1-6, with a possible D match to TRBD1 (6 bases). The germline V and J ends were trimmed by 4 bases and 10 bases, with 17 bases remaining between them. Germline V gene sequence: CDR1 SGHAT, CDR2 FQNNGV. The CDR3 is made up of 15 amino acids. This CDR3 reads CASSSRGYADSPLHF. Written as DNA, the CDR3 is TGTGCCAGCAGCTCCAGGGGATACGCTGACTCACCCCTCCACTTT.

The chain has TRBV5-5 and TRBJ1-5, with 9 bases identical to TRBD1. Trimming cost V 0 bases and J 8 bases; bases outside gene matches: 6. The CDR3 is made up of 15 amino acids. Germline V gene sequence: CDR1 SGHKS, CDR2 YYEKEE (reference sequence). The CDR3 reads CASSLDRGRMEPQHF. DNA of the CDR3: TGTGCCAGCAGCTTGGACAGGGGGCGCATGGAGCCCCAGCATTTT.

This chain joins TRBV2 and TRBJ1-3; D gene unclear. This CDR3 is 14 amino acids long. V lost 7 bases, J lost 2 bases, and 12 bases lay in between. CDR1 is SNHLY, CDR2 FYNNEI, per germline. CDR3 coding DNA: TGTGCCAGCATGGCAGCGGGCCCTGGAAACACCATATATTTT. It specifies CASMAAGPGNTIYF. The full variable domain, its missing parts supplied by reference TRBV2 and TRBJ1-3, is EPEVTQTPSHQVTQMGQEVILRCVPISNHLYFYWYRQILGQKVEFLVSFYNNEISEKSEIFDDQFSVERPDGSNFTLKIRSTKLEDSAMYFCASMAAGPGNTIYFGEGSWLTVV.

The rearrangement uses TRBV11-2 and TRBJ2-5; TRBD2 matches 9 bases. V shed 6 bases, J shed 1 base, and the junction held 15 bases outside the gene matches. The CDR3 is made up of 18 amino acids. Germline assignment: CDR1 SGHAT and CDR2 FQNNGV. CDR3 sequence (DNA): TGTGCCAGCAGGTCAATAGCGGGGGACCACGCAACCCAAGAGACCCAGTACTTC. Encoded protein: CASRSIAGDHATQETQYF. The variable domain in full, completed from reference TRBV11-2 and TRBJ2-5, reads EAGVAQSPRYKIIEKRQSVAFWCNPISGHATLYWYQQILGQGPKLLIQFQNNGVVDDSQLPKDRFSAERLKGVDSTLKIQPAKLEDSAVYLCASRSIAGDHATQETQYFGPGTRLLVL.

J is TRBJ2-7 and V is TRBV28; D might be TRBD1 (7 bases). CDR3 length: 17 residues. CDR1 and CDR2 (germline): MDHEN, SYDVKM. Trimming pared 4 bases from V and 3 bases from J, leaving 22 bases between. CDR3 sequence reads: CASSWLGGAGGNYEQYF. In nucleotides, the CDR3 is TGTGCCAGCAGTTGGTTGGGTGGGGCAGGGGGGAACTACGAGCAGTACTTC.

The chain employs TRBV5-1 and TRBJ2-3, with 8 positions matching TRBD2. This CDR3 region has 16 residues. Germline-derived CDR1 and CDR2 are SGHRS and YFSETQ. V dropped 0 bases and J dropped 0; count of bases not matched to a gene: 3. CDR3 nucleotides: TGCGCCAGCAGCTTGGCACTAGCGGAGAGCACAGATACGCAGTATTTT. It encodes CASSLALAESTDTQYF.

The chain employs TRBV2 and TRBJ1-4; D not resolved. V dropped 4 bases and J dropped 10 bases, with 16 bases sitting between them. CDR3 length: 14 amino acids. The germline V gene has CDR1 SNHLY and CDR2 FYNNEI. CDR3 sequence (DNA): TGTGCCAGCAGTGTACGGGAAAGGTTCTCAAAACTGTTTTTT. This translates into CASSVRERFSKLFF.

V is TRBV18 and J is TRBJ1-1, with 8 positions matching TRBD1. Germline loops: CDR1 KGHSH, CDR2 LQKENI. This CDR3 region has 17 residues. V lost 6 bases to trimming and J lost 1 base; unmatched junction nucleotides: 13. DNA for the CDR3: TGTGCCAGCTCCCAAATACCCATCAGGGGGCAGAACACTGAAGCTTTCTTT. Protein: CASSQIPIRGQNTEAFF.

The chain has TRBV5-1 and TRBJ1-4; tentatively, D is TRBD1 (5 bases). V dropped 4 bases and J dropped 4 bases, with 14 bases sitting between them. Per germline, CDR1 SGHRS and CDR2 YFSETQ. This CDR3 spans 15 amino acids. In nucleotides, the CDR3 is TGCGCCAGCAGCCCGGGTGGGGACTTTAATGAAAAACTGTTTTTT. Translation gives CASSPGGDFNEKLFF.

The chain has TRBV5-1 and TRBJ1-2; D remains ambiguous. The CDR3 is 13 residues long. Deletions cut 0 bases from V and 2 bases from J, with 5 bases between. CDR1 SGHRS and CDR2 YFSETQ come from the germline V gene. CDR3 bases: TGCGCCAGCAGCTTGGGAGAGAACTATGGCTACACCTTC. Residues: CASSLGENYGYTF.

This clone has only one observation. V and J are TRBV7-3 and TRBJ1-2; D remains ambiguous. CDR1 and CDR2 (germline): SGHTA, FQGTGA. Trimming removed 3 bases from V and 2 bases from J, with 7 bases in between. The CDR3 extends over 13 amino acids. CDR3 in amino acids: CASSFFQNYGYTF. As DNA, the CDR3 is TGTGCCAGCAGCTTTTTCCAAAACTATGGCTACACCTTC.

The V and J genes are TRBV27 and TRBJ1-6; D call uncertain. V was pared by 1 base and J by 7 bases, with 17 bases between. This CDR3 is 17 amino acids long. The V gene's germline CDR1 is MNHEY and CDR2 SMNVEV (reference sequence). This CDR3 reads CASSLYPSRRGNSPLHF. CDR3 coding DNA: TGTGCCAGCAGTTTATATCCCAGCCGGCGAGGGAATTCACCCCTCCACTTT.

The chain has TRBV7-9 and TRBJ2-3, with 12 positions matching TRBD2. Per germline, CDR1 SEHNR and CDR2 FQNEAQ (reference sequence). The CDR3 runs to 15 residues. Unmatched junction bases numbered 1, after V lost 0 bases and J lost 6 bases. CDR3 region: CASSLAGLAGDTQYF. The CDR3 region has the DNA TGTGCCAGCAGCTTAGCCGGACTAGCGGGGGATACGCAGTATTTT. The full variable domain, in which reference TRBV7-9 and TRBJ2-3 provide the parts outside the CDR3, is DTGVSQNPRHKITKRGQNVTFRCDPISEHNRLYWYRQTLGQGPEFLTYFQNEAQLEKSRLLSDRFSAERPKGSFSTLEIQRTEQGDSAMYLCASSLAGLAGDTQYFGPGTRLTVL.

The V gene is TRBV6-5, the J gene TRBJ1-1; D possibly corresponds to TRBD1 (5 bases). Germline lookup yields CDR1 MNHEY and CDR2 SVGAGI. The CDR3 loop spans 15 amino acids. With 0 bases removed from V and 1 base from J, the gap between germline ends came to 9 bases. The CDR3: CASSYSWTSNTEAFF. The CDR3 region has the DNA TGTGCCAGCAGTTACTCGTGGACATCGAACACTGAAGCTTTCTTT.

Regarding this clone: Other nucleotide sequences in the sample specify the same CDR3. Here the CDR3 DNA reads TGTGCCAGCAGTCTCGACAGCTCCTACAATGAGCAGTTCTTC. This encodes CASSLDSSYNEQFF. The chain carries TRBV2 and TRBJ2-1; maybe TRBD1 (5 bases). The germline V gene encodes CDR1 SNHLY and CDR2 FYNNEI. V lost 5 bases to trimming and J lost 0 bases, with 8 bases between them. The CDR3 is made up of 14 amino acids.

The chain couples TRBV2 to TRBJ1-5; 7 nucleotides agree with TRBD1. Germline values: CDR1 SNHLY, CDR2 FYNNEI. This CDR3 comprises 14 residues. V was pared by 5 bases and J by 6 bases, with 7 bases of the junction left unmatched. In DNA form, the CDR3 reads TGTGCCAGCAGTCAGGGGGGTCTCAGTCAGCCCCAGCATTTT. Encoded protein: CASSQGGLSQPQHF. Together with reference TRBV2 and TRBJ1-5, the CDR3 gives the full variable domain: EPEVTQTPSHQVTQMGQEVILRCVPISNHLYFYWYRQILGQKVEFLVSFYNNEISEKSEIFDDQFSVERPDGSNFTLKIRSTKLEDSAMYFCASSQGGLSQPQHFGDGTRLSIL.

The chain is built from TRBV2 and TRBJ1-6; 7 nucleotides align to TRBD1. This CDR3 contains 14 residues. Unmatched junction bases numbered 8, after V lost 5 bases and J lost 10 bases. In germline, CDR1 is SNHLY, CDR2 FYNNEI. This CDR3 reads CASSPRGVESPLHF. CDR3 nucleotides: TGTGCCAGCAGTCCCAGGGGGGTAGAGTCACCCCTCCACTTT.

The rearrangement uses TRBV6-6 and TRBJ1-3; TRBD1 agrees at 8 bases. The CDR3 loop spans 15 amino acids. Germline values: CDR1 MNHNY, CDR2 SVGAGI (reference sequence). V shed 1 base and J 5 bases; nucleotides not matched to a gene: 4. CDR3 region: CASSYYQGARNTIYF. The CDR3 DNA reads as TGTGCCAGCAGTTACTACCAGGGGGCGCGAAACACCATATATTTT.

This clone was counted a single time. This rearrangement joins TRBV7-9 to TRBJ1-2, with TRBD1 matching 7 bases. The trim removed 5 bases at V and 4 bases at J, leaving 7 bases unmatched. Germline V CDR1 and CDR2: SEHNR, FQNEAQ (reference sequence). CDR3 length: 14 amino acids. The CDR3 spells CASSHVGQVYGYTF. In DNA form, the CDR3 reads TGTGCCAGCAGCCACGTCGGACAGGTCTATGGCTACACCTTC.